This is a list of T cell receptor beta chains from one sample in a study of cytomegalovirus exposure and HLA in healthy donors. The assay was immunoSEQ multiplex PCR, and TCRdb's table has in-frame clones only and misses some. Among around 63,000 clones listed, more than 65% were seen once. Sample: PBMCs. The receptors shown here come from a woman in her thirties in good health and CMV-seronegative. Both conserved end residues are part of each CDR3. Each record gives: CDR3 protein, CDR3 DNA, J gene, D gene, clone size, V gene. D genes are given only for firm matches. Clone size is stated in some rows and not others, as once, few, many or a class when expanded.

CASSQFAGTGFGYTF,TGCGCCAGCAGCCAATTTGCCGGGACAGGGTTCGGCTACACCTTC,TRBJ1-2,TRBD1,-,TRBV4-3
CASSVTSGKSTDTQYF,TGTGCCAGCAGCGTAACTAGCGGGAAGAGCACAGATACGCAGTATTTT,TRBJ2-3,TRBD2,-,TRBV9
CASSPPSGGTNTEAFF,TGCGCCAGCAGCCCCCCGTCGGGAGGGACGAACACTGAAGCTTTCTTT,TRBJ1-1,-,-,TRBV5-1
CASTQANTGELFF,TGTGCCAGCACTCAGGCGAACACCGGGGAGCTGTTTTTT,TRBJ2-2,-,-,TRBV14
CASSLLAGRDEQFF,TGTGCCAGCAGCTTACTAGCGGGTAGGGATGAGCAGTTCTTC,TRBJ2-1,TRBD2,once,TRBV11-2
CASSFADREELFF,TGTGCCAGCAGCTTCGCGGACAGGGAAGAGCTGTTTTTT,TRBJ2-2,TRBD1,-,TRBV7-9
CAAENRENTEAFF,TGTGCCGCGGAAAACAGGGAAAATACTGAAGCTTTCTTT,TRBJ1-1,-,few,TRBV10-3
CASSPLESGDTGELFF,TGTGCCAGCAGCCCACTTGAAAGCGGGGACACCGGGGAGCTGTTTTTT,TRBJ2-2,TRBD2,-,TRBV6-4
CASSRWDRVVSNTGELFF,TGTGCCAGCAGCCGATGGGACAGGGTAGTTTCGAACACCGGGGAGCTGTTTTTT,TRBJ2-2,TRBD1,-,TRBV11-3
CASSSDGGAYEQYF,TGCGCCAGCAGCTCGGACGGGGGGGCCTACGAGCAGTACTTC,TRBJ2-7,TRBD2,-,TRBV5-1
CASSLVVRTGATSGANVLTF,TGCGCCAGCAGCTTGGTCGTTCGGACAGGGGCTACCTCTGGGGCCAACGTCCTGACTTTC,TRBJ2-6,TRBD1,-,TRBV5-1